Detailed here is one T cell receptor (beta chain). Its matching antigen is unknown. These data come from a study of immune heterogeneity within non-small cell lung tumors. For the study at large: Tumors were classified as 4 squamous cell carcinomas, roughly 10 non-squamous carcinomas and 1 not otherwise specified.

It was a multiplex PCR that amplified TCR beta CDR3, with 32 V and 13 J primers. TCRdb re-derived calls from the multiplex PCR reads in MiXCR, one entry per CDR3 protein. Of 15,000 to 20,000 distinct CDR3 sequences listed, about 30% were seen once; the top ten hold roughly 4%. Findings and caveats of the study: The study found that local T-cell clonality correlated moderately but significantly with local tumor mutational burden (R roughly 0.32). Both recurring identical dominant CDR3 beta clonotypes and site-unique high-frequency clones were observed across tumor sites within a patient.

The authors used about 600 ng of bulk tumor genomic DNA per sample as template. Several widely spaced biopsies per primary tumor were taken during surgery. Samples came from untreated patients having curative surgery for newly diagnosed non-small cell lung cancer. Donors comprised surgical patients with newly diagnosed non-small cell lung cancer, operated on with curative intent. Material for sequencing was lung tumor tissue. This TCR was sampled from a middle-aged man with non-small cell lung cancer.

Written as DNA, the CDR3 is TGTGCCTGCTACGCCGGTAGCGGGGGGACCGCGAACACCGGGGAGCTGTTTTTT. As protein: CACYAGSGGTANTGELFF. The V call is TRBV30, the J call TRBJ2-2, with 10 bases matching TRBD2. The CDR3 is 18 residues long. From germline, CDR1 is GTSNPN and CDR2 SVGIG (reference sequence). J gave up 0 bases and V 6 bases, and 13 bases lay outside the gene matches.